This T cell receptor beta chain was identified in a study of regulatory T cells in long-lasting Graves disease. Study details: Less than 3 months of antithyroid drugs had been taken by newly diagnosed Graves' patients.

As for this clonotype: Its antigen is still unknown.

Described time point: newly diagnosed GD, antithyroid drugs for less than 3 months. PBMC RNA served as the TCR library source. The CDR3 length is 15 residues. V lost 1 base and J lost 0, with 7 bases in between. Looked up from germline, CDR1 is LGHNA and CDR2 is YNFKEQ. Library construction for TCR beta used iRepertoire HTBI primers and Arm-PCR of CDR3 regions. MiXCR was run by TCRdb on the multiplex PCR reads, yielding one entry per CDR3 protein. The sample carries 530,000 or so distinct CDR3 sequences, less than 15% recorded once. Study-wide results and limits: Peripheral blood, not thyroid tissue, was the sole material studied.

Another study also made use of these data, one on T cells in Graves' hyperthyroidism and ophthalmopathy.

The sequence was obtained from a man aged 25-40 years with Graves disease. V is TRBV4-2 and J is TRBJ1-5; D is undetermined. The input for sequencing was peripheral blood mononuclear cells (PBMCs), taken at new diagnosis, from a patient treated with antithyroid drugs. The CDR3 region is CASSQARYSNQPQHF. In DNA, the CDR3 is TGTGCCAGCAGCCAAGCTCGGTATAGCAATCAGCCCCAGCATTTT.